This is a list of T cell receptor beta chains from one sample in a study of blood T cell repertoires in COVID-19. The protocol was immunoSEQ multiplex PCR, while the TCRdb copy is restricted to in-frame clones and leaves out a portion. Found here are under 200,000 clones, about 80% of them singletons; the top ten hold 2.6%. The sequenced sample consisted of peripheral blood. Receptors originate from a human donor with acute or convalescent COVID-19. The donor label of this sample is uncertain. Both conserved end residues are trimmed from each CDR3.

V gene	J gene	CDR3 protein
TRBV10-3	TRBJ2-4	AITLTRGAKNIQY
TRBV5-1	TRBJ2-3	ASSLWSSGGASGDTQY
TRBV7-2	TRBJ2-5	ASSPLGGAQGETQY
TRBV7-2	TRBJ2-7	ASSPGQVRISYEQY
TRBV6-1	TRBJ1-1	ASSEGTASTEAF
TRBV7-9	TRBJ1-1	ASSLASGGDTEAF
TRBV5-1	TRBJ2-7	ASSNILAGEDEQY
TRBV20-1	TRBJ2-5	SASFSGRVGPETQY
TRBV5-4	TRBJ2-5	ASSLTSGGLQETQY
TRBV28	TRBJ2-7	ASSEQGSPSYEQY
TRBV30	TRBJ1-1	AWVKYISGTAMNTEAF
TRBV6-6	TRBJ2-3	ASTPGAGGTDTQY
TRBV6-5	TRBJ1-2	ASGLDTGHYGYT
TRBV6-5	TRBJ1-6	ATMRASSYNSPLH
TRBV3-1/TRBV3-2	TRBJ1-1	ASSQGSTALNTEAF
TRBV11-3	TRBJ2-1	ASSPEASGYNEQF
TRBV28	TRBJ1-1	ASSLNRGGTEAF
TRBV2	TRBJ1-1	ASSDGGMNTEAF
TRBV7-8	TRBJ1-1	ASRPTGNTEAF
TRBV29-1	TRBJ1-1	SATSLTTGEGMNTEAF
TRBV2	TRBJ2-7	ASRRERIVYEQY
TRBV30	TRBJ1-5	AWSWKGGDQPQH
TRBV9	TRBJ2-5	ASSPQGRGGETQY
TRBV11-2	TRBJ1-4	ASSLNSGDFEKLF
TRBV6-6	TRBJ2-1	ASSPGDNEQF
TRBV18	TRBJ2-1	ASSPPDGRPYNEQF
TRBV19	TRBJ2-2	ASSKSHPEGELF
TRBV19	TRBJ1-1	ASIRGQGALAEAF
TRBV7-9	TRBJ1-1	ASSLGDRVNTEAF
TRBV6-1	TRBJ2-1	ASSEASDSLGNEQF
TRBV19	TRBJ1-5	ASSNRDRGLPQH
TRBV10-1	TRBJ2-3	ASSEGGVADTQY
TRBV7-9	TRBJ1-4	ASSPMPQEVEKLF
TRBV10-1	TRBJ2-3	ASSESAGPTDTQY
TRBV19	TRBJ2-7	ATKGAYEQY
TRBV28	TRBJ1-2	ASNAPIVRNYGYT
TRBV7-6	TRBJ1-1	ASSLSSVRGTEAF
TRBV14	TRBJ1-2	ASSPRQGSGYT
TRBV27	TRBJ2-3	ASSRSGKGTDTQY
TRBV9	TRBJ1-3	ASSSRDTSGNTIY
TRBV7-2	TRBJ1-1	ASSQGANTEAF
TRBV6-6	TRBJ1-1	ASSRQGEGTEAF
TRBV7-3	TRBJ2-6	ASSPRTSGANVLT
TRBV6-4	TRBJ2-1	ASSDSRQGLQF
TRBV6-5	TRBJ1-5	ASSRTVTGNQPQH
TRBV5-4	TRBJ1-2	ASSLGYTGDGHGYT